This T cell receptor (beta chain) emerged from a study of blood T cell repertoires in COVID-19 (dated by TCRdb to about 2020). In terms of the full investigation: Samples covering the acute and convalescent phases of COVID-19 were provided by collaborators in the United States, Italy and Spain. The prospective study material was composed of cDNA or gDNA derived from T cells, B-cell-depleted T cells, or PBMCs. Deeply sampled blood TCRbeta repertoires from subjects exposed to, actively infected with, or recovered from COVID-19 were included in the dataset. The repertoires were made available in a free public database intended to serve as a resource for research on the immune response to SARS-CoV-2. The samples were drawn from two sources: the first 160 participants of the ongoing ImmuneRACE study, and 1,000 to 1,500 subjects contributed by 6 global collaborators. Sample metadata almost always included a de-identified subject ID, COVID-19 status, age in years and sex. HLA class I and class II types, where available, came from metadata supplied by the sample provider rather than from assay-based typing.

As concerns this clone: The specificity of this receptor is unknown. No qualities accompany the bases; no much larger clone lies one base away.

Overall study outcomes, separate from this receptor: Clinical and demographic metadata were provided uncurated, with the amount varying by source and participant.

Each collaborating institution followed its own protocols to collect whole blood in K2EDTA tubes. For TCRbeta analysis, collaborators shipped samples as frozen whole blood, isolated PBMCs, or DNA extracted from either of those sample types. The CDR3 starts with the cysteine, ends with the phenylalanine, and has 15 residues. The CDR3 DNA has 45 bases and is translated from base 1. Trimming removed 4 bases from V and 3 bases from J; the gene matches leave 6 bases unexplained. CDR1 and CDR2 are drawn from the germline V gene: MDHEN, SYDVKM. TCRbeta CDR3 regions were amplified from genomic DNA using the immunoSEQ Assay, a bias-controlled multiplex PCR. Turning to the authors' computational methods: Nucleated cell counts per sample were estimated from amplification of reference gene primers within the assay. Sequence reads were collapsed and filtered to measure the absolute abundance of every unique TCRbeta CDR3 rearrangement. For each sample, productive Simpson clonality was calculated as the square root of Simpson's diversity index across productive rearrangements. The source is immuneACCESS, and TCRdb retained only in-frame sequences with V and J called. Part of the clones is not carried over; for the studies checked, unresolved V genes explain less than half of this, and the remainder is unexplained. V and J calls and clone size are copied from that table; D and trimming were computed from the DNA. For this sample there are about 68,000 clones; around 85% appear just once. Approximately 1.5% of the sample is held by the ten biggest clonotypes.

The TCR sequence derives from a woman aged 60-75 years with acute or convalescent COVID-19. Sequenced input: peripheral blood. The V gene is TRBV28 and the J gene is TRBJ1-2, with 9 bases aligning to TRBD1. The CDR3 region has the sequence CASSSPTGGDYGYTF. DNA sequence: TGTGCCAGCAGTTCCCCGACAGGGGGAGACTATGGCTACACCTTC.